The next 17 T cell receptor beta chains were all read from a single sample in a study of beta chain features in type 1 diabetes. General study findings and limits: Significant though moderate, a shortening of TCRB CDR3s appeared in all four CD4+ subsets of Type 1 diabetes patients.

The investigators reverse transcribed all of the isolated RNA, so they sequenced expressed TCRB transcripts. Profiled with immunoSEQ multiplex PCR; TCRdb holds only in-frame clones, not every one. The table includes some 350,000 clones, roughly 14% detected once. These receptors lack a known antigen. Sequencing was done on a sample of naive CD4+ T cells from blood. Every receptor here comes from a woman in her late teens or twenties with type 1 diabetes.

In its sample, this clone was seen a few times. The chain joins TRBV30 to TRBJ1-1; maybe TRBD1 (5 bases). Trimming pared 2 bases from V and 8 bases from J, leaving 9 bases between. The CDR3 contains 11 residues. Germline values: CDR1 GTSNPN, CDR2 SVGIG (reference sequence). In DNA, the CDR3 is TGTGCCTGGAGTTCGAAGGGGGAAGCTTTCTTT. Encoded protein: CAWSSKGEAFF. The full variable domain, with the rest looked up from reference TRBV30 and TRBJ1-1, is SQTIHQWPATLVQPVGSPLSLECTVEGTSNPNLYWYRQAAGRGLQLLFYSVGIGQISSEVPQNLSASRPQDRQFILSSKKLLLSDSGFYLCAWSSKGEAFFGQGTRLTVV.

This clone occurred a few times. This sequence joins TRBV29-1 and TRBJ2-3; the match to TRBD2 covers 7 bases. This CDR3 spans 15 amino acids. Germline V gene lookup returns CDR1 SQVTM and CDR2 ANQGSEA. The J segment lost 4 bases and the V segment lost 6 bases, leaving 13 bases of the junction unmatched. CDR3 in DNA: TGCAGCGTGGGGAGGGAGACTAGTAGGCCAGATACGCAGTATTTT. Its protein product is CSVGRETSRPDTQYF.

V gene TRBV30 combines with J gene TRBJ1-1; tentatively, D is TRBD1 (5 bases). The CDR3 consists of 17 residues. Trimming removed 1 base at V and 3 bases at J, with 21 bases between. Germline V lookup: CDR1 GTSNPN, CDR2 SVGIG (reference sequence). Here the CDR3 DNA reads TGTGCCTGGAGTGGGGGTAAACATGGGCCCAGGGACACTGAAGCTTTCTTT. This translates into CAWSGGKHGPRDTEAFF. The complete variable domain, with remaining parts taken from reference TRBV30 and TRBJ1-1, reads SQTIHQWPATLVQPVGSPLSLECTVEGTSNPNLYWYRQAAGRGLQLLFYSVGIGQISSEVPQNLSASRPQDRQFILSSKKLLLSDSGFYLCAWSGGKHGPRDTEAFFGQGTRLTVV.

This CDR3 reads CASSRTQGELAEAFF. Here the CDR3 DNA reads TGTGCCAGCAGTCGGACACAGGGGGAGCTTGCTGAAGCTTTCTTT. The chain has TRBV6-5 and TRBJ1-1; 8 nucleotides match TRBD1. J was trimmed by 6 bases and V by 5 bases; bases with no gene match: 11. The CDR3 loop spans 15 amino acids. CDR1 MNHEY and CDR2 SVGAGI come from the germline V gene.

This clone was picked up a small number of times. The rearrangement joins TRBV5-6 to TRBJ2-1; 7 nucleotides line up with TRBD1. Germline V gene data show CDR1 as SGHDT and CDR2 as YYEEEE. V lost 3 bases to trimming and J lost 5 bases; unmatched junction nucleotides: 11. This CDR3 comprises 16 residues. The CDR3 coding sequence is TGTGCCAGCAGCTCTATTGGCCGGACAGGCCACAATGAGCAGTTCTTC. Protein sequence: CASSSIGRTGHNEQFF. The whole variable domain, remainder taken from reference TRBV5-6 and TRBJ2-1, is DAGVTQSPTHLIKTRGQQVTLRCSPKSGHDTVSWYQQALGQGPQFIFQYYEEEERQRGNFPDRFSGHQFPNYSSELNVNALLLGDSALYLCASSSIGRTGHNEQFFGPGTRLTVL.

The rearrangement links TRBV18 to TRBJ2-5; D perhaps matches TRBD1 (5 bases). Per germline, CDR1 KGHSH and CDR2 LQKENI. CDR3 size: 15 residues. Trimming took 0 bases from V and 5 from J, leaving 13 bases between them. The CDR3 protein is CASSPPTGAKETQYF. The CDR3, as DNA: TGTGCCAGCTCACCACCAACTGGGGCTAAGGAGACCCAGTACTTC.

A few counts support this clone. The chain links TRBV7-6 to TRBJ2-5, with 14 bases lining up with TRBD2. CDR1 and CDR2 from the germline V gene are SGHVS and FNYEAQ. Trimming removed 5 bases from V and 4 bases from J; junction bases left unmatched: 3. The CDR3 has 15 amino acids. CDR3 sequence reads: CASSGTSGSGETQYF. DNA for the CDR3: TGTGCCAGCAGCGGGACTAGCGGGAGTGGAGAGACCCAGTACTTC.

CDR3 DNA: TGTGCCAGCAGCCCCAGGGGTGCGGACACTGAAGCTTTCTTT. It codes for CASSPRGADTEAFF. The rearrangement joins TRBV9 to TRBJ1-1, with D possibly being TRBD1 (6 bases). Germline values: CDR1 SGDLS, CDR2 YYNGEE. V was clipped by 4 bases and J by 3 bases, with 13 bases between them. The CDR3 has 14 amino acids.

This clone was seen only a few times. V and J are TRBV6-6 and TRBJ2-3; D gene ambiguous. CDR1 MNHNY and CDR2 SVGAGI come from the germline V gene (reference sequence). Trimming pared 5 bases from V and 4 bases from J, leaving 7 bases between. This CDR3 comprises 12 residues. CDR3 sequence reads: CASSTLSDTQYF. DNA for the CDR3: TGTGCCAGCAGTACTCTGTCAGATACGCAGTATTTT.

Remarks on this clone: Additional DNA sequences in this sample encode the identical CDR3. The chain is built from TRBV7-2 and TRBJ2-3; the D is unclear. V shed 1 base and J shed 2 bases, with 7 bases lying between them. Germline values: CDR1 SGHTA, CDR2 FQGNSA. The CDR3 is 14 residues long. Here the CDR3 reads CASSLGLFTDTQYF. The CDR3 nucleotides read TGTGCCAGCAGCTTAGGTCTCTTCACAGATACGCAGTATTTT.

There are a few counts of this clone. This chain connects TRBV7-2 to TRBJ1-1, with D hard to call. The CDR3 has 15 residues. Germline CDR1 is SGHTA and CDR2 is FQGNSA. Trimming took off 5 bases at V and 0 bases at J, with 13 bases between the two ends. CDR3 DNA: TGTGCCAGCAGCGGCGGACTCAATTTGAACACTGAAGCTTTCTTT. It encodes CASSGGLNLNTEAFF. Full variable domain (remainder filled in from reference TRBV7-2 and TRBJ1-1): GAGVSQSPSNKVTEKGKDVELRCDPISGHTALYWYRQSLGQGLEFLIYFQGNSAPDKSGLPSDRFSAERTGGSVSTLTIQRTQQEDSAVYLCASSGGLNLNTEAFFGQGTRLTVV.

This clone was found a few times. The J gene is TRBJ2-5, the V gene TRBV14; 9 nucleotides align to TRBD2. Germline V gene sequence: CDR1 SGHDN, CDR2 FVKESK. The CDR3 loop spans 18 amino acids. V was pared by 4 bases and J by 2 bases, with 14 bases of the junction left unmatched. CDR3 sequence: CASSPAGGSKGYQETQYF. CDR3 nucleotides: TGTGCCAGCAGCCCAGCGGGGGGAAGTAAGGGATATCAAGAGACCCAGTACTTC.

This clone was seen only a few times. The chain uses TRBV7-2 and TRBJ2-3; TRBD1 is a possible D gene (6 bases). Per germline, CDR1 SGHTA and CDR2 FQGNSA. Trimming left V 3 bases short and J 3 bases short, with 10 bases between. The CDR3 runs 14 residues. CDR3 sequence: CASSLDQGTDTQYF. The CDR3 DNA is TGTGCCAGCAGCTTGGACCAGGGGACAGATACGCAGTATTTT.

In this sample, this clone turned up a few times. This chain links TRBV18 with TRBJ2-7; D unresolved. CDR1 KGHSH and CDR2 LQKENI come from the germline V gene. This CDR3 is 14 amino acids long. Trimming removed 2 bases at V and 3 bases at J, with 11 bases between. In nucleotides, the CDR3 is TGTGCCAGCTCACCAATGCCCCAGATCTACGAGCAGTACTTC. This translates into CASSPMPQIYEQYF.

The genes are TRBV18 and TRBJ1-1; no clear D gene. Germline V gives CDR1 KGHSH, CDR2 LQKENI. This CDR3 comprises 15 residues. V lost 2 bases to trimming and J lost 11 bases, with 21 bases between them. This CDR3 reads CASSPFRDSPVIAFF. The CDR3 region has the DNA TGTGCCAGCTCACCATTCCGGGATTCCCCAGTGATTGCTTTCTTT.

This chain joins TRBV29-1 and TRBJ2-1; D may be TRBD2 (6 bases). The CDR3 has 13 residues. V lost 4 bases to trimming and J lost 7 bases, with 14 bases between them. CDR1 and CDR2 from the germline V gene are SQVTM and ANQGSEA. In DNA form, the CDR3 reads TGCAGCGTTGGGGGGAGGCCGGGGAATGAGCAGTTCTTC. It translates to CSVGGRPGNEQFF.

This clone was detected only a few times. V is TRBV2 and J is TRBJ2-3; D is perhaps TRBD2 (5 bases). Trimming stripped 7 bases from V and 4 bases from J, with 12 bases between. The CDR3 is 13 amino acids. Germline CDR1 SNHLY, CDR2 FYNNEI. This chain's CDR3 is CASIRGWADTQYF. As DNA, the CDR3 is TGTGCCAGCATCCGGGGTTGGGCAGATACGCAGTATTTT.